The entry that follows covers one T cell receptor (beta chain) sequence. Its antigen is not known. The record originates from a study of cytomegalovirus exposure and HLA in healthy donors. Study details: Of all 398 donors who were genotyped, around 79% belonged to the Caucasian-associated ancestry cluster. Study-wide results and limits: There were some public TCRs occurring in many donors, but most TCR sequences were rare.

Donors were nominally healthy when sampled, though unrecorded immune exposures were likely. The CDR3 totals 15 residues. The V segment lost 4 bases and the J segment 3 bases; nucleotides outside the gene matches: 1. Germline values: CDR1 MNHNY, CDR2 SVGAGI (reference sequence). PCR amplification relied on 60 Vbeta primers (plus 13 Jbeta primers). Using immunoSEQ multiplex PCR, the repertoire was profiled, and TCRdb retains in-frame clones only, with some absent. The sample lists 90,000 to 95,000 clones, about 84% seen once, with about 1.2% in the top ten. The specimen was PBMCs. This chain links TRBV6-6 with TRBJ2-3; TRBD2 agrees at 13 bases. The sequence was obtained from a girl aged 2 to 10 in good health and CMV-seropositive. CDR3 DNA sequence: TGTGCCAGCAGTTTACTAGCGGGAGGGACAGATACGCAGTATTTT. Translated, it gives CASSLLAGGTDTQYF.